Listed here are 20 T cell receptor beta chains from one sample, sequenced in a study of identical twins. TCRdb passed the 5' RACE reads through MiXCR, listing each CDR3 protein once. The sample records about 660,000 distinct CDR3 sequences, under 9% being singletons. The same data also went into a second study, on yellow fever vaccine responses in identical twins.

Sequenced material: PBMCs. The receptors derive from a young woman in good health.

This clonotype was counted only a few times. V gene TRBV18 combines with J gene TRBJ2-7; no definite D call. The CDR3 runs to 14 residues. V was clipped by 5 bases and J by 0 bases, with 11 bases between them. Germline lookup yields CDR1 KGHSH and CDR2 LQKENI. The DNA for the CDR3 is TGTGCCAGCTCAGTATCTACCGACTCCTACGAGCAGTACTTC. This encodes CASSVSTDSYEQYF.

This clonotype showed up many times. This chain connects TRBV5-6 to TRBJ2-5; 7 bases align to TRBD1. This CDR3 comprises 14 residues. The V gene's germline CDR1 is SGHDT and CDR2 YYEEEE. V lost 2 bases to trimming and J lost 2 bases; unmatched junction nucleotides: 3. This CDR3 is CASSFATGQETQYF. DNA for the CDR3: TGTGCCAGCAGCTTCGCGACAGGGCAAGAGACCCAGTACTTC.

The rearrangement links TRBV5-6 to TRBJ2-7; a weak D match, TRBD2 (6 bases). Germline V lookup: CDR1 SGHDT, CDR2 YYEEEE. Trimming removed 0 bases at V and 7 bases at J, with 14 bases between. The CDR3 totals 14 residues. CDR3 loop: CASSLAPAGREQYF. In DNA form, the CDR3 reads TGTGCCAGCAGCTTGGCCCCGGCAGGGAGGGAGCAGTACTTC.

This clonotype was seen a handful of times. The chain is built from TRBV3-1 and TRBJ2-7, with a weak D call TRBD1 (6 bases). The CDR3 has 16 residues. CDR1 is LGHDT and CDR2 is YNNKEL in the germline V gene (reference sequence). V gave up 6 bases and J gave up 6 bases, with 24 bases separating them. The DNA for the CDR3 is TGTGCCAGCAGTCAATACTTACAGGGATCGTTCGGCGAGCAGTACTTC. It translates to CASSQYLQGSFGEQYF.

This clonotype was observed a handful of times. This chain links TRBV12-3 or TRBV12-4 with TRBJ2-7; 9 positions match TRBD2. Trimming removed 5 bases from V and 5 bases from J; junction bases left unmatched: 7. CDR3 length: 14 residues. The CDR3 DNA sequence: TGTGCCAGCAGTACCATAGCGGGAGCCCACGAGCAGTACTTC. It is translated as CASSTIAGAHEQYF.

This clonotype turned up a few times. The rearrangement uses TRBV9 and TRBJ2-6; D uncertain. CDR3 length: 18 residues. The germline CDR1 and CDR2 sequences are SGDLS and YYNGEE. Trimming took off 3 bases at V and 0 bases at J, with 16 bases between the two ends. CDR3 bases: TGTGCCAGCAGCGCACCCCCGTTTTCCGGCTCTGGGGCCAACGTCCTGACTTTC. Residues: CASSAPPFSGSGANVLTF.

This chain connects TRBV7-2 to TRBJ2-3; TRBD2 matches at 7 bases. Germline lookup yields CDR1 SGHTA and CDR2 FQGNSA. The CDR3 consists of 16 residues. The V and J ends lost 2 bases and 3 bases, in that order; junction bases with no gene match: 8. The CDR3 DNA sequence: TGTGCCAGCAGCTTATACGGGACTAAGGCAACAGATACGCAGTATTTT. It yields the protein CASSLYGTKATDTQYF.

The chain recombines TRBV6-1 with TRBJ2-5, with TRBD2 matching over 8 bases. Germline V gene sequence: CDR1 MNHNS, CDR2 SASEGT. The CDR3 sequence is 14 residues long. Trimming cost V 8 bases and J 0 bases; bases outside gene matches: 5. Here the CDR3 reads CASRGTRYQETQYF. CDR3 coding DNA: TGTGCCAGCCGAGGGACTAGATACCAAGAGACCCAGTACTTC.

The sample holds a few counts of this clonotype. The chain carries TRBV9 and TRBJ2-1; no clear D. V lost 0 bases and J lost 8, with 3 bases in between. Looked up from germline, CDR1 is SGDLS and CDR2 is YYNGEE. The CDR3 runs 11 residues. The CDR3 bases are TGTGCCAGCAGCGTAGAGTATGAGCAGTTCTTC. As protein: CASSVEYEQFF.

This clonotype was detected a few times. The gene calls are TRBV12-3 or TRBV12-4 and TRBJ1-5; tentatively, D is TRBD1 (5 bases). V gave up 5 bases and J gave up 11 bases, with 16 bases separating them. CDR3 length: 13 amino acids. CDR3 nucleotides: TGTGCCAGCAGTCCCATGACTGGGGGGTCCCAGCATTTT. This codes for CASSPMTGGSQHF.

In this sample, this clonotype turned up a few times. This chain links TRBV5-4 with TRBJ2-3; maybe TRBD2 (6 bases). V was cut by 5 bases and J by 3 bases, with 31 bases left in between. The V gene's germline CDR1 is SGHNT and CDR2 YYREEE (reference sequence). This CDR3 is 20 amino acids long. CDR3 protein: CASSLRAGRTPVRGTDTQYF. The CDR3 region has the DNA TGTGCCAGCAGTTTGCGCGCCGGCAGGACCCCCGTTCGGGGGACAGATACGCAGTATTTT.

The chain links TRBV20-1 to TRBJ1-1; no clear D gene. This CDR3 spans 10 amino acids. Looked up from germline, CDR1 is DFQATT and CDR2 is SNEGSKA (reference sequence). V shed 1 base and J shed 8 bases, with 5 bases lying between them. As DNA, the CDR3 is TGCAGTGCTAGAGCCCTAGAAGCTTTCTTT. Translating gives CSARALEAFF.

The CDR3 protein is CASSAENTEAFF. Here the CDR3 DNA reads TGTGCCAGCAGTGCGGAGAACACTGAAGCTTTCTTT. The V and J genes are TRBV6-4 and TRBJ1-1; D not resolved. V dropped 4 bases and J dropped 1 base, with 4 bases sitting between them. The CDR3 runs 12 residues. The germline CDR1 and CDR2 sequences are MRHNA and SNTAGT.

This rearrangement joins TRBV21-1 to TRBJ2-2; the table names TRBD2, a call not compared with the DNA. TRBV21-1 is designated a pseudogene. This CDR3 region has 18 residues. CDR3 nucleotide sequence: TGTGCCAGCAGCAACCACAATAGCGGGAGGAACAACACCGGGGAGCTGTTTTTT. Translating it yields CASSNHNSGRNNTGELFF.

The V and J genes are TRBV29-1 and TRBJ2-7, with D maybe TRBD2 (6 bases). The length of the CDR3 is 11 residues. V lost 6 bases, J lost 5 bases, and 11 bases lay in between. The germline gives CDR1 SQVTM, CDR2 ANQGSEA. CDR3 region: CSVQRVDEQYF. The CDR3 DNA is TGCAGCGTCCAGCGGGTTGACGAGCAGTACTTC.

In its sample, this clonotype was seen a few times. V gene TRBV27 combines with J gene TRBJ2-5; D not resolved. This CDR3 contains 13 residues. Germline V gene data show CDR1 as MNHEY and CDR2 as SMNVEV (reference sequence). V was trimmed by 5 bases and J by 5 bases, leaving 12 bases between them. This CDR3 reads CASSRAVVETQYF. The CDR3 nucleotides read TGTGCCAGCAGTCGGGCAGTTGTGGAGACCCAGTACTTC.

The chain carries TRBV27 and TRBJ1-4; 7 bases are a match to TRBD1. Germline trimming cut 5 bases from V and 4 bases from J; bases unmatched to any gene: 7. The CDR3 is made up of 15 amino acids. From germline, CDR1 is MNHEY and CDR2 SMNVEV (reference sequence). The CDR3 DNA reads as TGTGCCAGCAGTACTCGACAGGGCATTAATGAAAAACTGTTTTTT. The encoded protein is CASSTRQGINEKLFF.

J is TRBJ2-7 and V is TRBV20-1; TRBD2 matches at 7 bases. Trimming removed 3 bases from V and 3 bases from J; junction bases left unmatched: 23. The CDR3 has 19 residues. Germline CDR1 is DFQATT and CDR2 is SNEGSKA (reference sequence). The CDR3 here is CSASGQGGRTGRPLYEQYF. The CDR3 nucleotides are TGCAGTGCTAGTGGGCAGGGAGGGAGAACGGGACGGCCCCTCTACGAGCAGTACTTC.

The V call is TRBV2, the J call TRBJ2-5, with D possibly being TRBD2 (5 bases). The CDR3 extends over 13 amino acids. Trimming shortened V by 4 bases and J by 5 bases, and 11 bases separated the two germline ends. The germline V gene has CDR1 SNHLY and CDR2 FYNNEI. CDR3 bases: TGTGCCAGCAGTGTAGAGGCGGGCGAGACCCAGTACTTC. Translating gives CASSVEAGETQYF.

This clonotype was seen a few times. The CDR3 here is CASSGGQITSGANVLTF. The CDR3 bases are TGTGCCAGCAGCGGGGGACAGATTACCTCTGGGGCCAACGTCCTGACTTTC. The chain uses TRBV28 and TRBJ2-6, with D perhaps TRBD1 (7 bases). V was shortened by 6 bases and J by 0 bases, with 15 bases between the two germline ends. The CDR3 runs 17 residues. CDR1 is MDHEN and CDR2 is SYDVKM in the germline V gene.